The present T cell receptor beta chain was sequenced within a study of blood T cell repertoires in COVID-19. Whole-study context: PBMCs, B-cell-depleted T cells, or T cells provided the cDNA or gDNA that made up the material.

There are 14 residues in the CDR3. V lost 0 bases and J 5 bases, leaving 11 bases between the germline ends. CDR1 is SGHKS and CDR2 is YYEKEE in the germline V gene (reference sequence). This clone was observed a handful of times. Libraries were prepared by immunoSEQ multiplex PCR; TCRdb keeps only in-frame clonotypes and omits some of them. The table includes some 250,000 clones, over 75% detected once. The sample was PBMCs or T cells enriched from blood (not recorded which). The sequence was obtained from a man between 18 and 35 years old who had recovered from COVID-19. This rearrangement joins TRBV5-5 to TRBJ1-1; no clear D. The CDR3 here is CASSLVVGDTEAFF. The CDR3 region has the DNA TGTGCCAGCAGCTTGGTTGTGGGAGATACTGAAGCTTTCTTT.